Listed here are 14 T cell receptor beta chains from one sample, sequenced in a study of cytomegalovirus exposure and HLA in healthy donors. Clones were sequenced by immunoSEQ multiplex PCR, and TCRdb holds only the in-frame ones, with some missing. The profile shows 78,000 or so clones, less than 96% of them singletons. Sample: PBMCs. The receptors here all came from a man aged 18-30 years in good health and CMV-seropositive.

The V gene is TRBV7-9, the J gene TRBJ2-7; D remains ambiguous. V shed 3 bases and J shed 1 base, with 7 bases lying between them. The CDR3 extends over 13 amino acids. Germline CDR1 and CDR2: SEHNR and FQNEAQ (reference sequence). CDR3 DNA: TGTGCCAGCAGCTTTGGCGGTTCCTACGAGCAGTACTTC. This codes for CASSFGGSYEQYF. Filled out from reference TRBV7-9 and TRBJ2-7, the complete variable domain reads DTGVSQNPRHKITKRGQNVTFRCDPISEHNRLYWYRQTLGQGPEFLTYFQNEAQLEKSRLLSDRFSAERPKGSFSTLEIQRTEQGDSAMYLCASSFGGSYEQYFGPGTRLTVT.

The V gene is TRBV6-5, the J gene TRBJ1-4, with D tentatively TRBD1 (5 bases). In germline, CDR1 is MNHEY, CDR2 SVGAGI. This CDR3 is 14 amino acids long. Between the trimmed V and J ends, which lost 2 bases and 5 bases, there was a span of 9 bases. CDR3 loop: CASSYRGQNEKLFF. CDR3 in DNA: TGTGCCAGCAGTTACCGCGGACAAAATGAAAAACTGTTTTTT.

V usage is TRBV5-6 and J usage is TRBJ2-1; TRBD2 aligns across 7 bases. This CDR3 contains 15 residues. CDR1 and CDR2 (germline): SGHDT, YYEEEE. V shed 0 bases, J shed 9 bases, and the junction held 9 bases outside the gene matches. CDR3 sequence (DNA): TGTGCCAGCAGCTTGGGGGGCGGGAGACGAACTGAGCAGTTCTTC. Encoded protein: CASSLGGGRRTEQFF.

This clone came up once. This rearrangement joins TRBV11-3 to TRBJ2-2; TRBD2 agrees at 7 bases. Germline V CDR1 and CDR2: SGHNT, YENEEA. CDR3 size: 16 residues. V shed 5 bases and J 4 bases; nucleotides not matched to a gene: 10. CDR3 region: CASSPLAGEPTGELFF. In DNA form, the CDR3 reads TGTGCCAGCAGCCCACTGGCGGGAGAGCCCACCGGGGAGCTGTTTTTT.

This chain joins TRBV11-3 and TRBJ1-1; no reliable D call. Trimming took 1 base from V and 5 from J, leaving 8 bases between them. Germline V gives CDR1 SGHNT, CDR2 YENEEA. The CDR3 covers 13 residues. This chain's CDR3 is CASSLAGDTEAFF. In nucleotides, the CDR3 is TGTGCCAGCAGCTTAGCCGGGGATACTGAAGCTTTCTTT.

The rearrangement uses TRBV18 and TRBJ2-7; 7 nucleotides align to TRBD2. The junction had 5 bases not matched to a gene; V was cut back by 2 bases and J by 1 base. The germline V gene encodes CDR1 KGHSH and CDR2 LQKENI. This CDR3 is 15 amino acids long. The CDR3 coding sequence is TGTGCCAGCTCACCATCATCGGGGGGTTCCTACGAGCAGTACTTC. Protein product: CASSPSSGGSYEQYF.

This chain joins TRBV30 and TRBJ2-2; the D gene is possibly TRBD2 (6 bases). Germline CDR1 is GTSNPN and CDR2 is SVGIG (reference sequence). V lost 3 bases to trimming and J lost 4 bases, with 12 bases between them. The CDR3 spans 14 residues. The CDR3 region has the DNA TGTGCCTGGAGGTTGGGGGGAGCCACCGGGGAGCTGTTTTTT. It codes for CAWRLGGATGELFF.

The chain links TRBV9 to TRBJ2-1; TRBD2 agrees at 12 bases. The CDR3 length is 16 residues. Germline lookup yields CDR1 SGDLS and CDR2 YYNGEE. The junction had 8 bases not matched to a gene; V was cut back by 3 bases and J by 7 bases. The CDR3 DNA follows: TGTGCCAGCAGCGCCCGTACCGGGACTAGCGGGAATGAGCAGTTCTTC. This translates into CASSARTGTSGNEQFF.

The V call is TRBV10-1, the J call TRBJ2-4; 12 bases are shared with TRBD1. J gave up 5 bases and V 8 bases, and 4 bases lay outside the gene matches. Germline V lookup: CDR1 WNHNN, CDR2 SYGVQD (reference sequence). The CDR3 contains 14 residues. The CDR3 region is CASGGTGGENIQYF. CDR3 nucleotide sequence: TGCGCCAGCGGGGGGACAGGGGGCGAAAACATTCAGTACTTC.

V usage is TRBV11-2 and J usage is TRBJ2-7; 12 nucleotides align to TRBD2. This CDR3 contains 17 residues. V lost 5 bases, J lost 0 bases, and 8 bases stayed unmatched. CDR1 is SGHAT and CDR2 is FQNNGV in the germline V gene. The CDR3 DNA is TGTGCCAGCAGCCCCGGACTAGCGGGAATTAGCTCCTACGAGCAGTACTTC. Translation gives CASSPGLAGISSYEQYF.

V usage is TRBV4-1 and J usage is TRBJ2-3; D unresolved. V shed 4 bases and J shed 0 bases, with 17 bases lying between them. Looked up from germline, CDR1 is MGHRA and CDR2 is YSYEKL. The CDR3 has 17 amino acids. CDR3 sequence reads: CASSRRITESSTDTQYF. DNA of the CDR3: TGCGCCAGCAGCCGTCGTATCACGGAGTCAAGCACAGATACGCAGTATTTT.

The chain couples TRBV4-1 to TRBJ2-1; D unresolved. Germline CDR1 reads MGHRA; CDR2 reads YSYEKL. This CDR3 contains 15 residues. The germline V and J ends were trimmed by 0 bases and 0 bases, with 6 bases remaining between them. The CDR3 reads CASSQETVSYNEQFF. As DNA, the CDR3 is TGCGCCAGCAGCCAAGAAACGGTCTCCTACAATGAGCAGTTCTTC.

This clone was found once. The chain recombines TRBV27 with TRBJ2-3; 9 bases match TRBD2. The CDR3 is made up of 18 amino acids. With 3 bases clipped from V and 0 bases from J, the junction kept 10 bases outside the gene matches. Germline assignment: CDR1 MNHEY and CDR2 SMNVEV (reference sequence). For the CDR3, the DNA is TGTGCCAGCAGTTTCCCCCGTAGCGGGGGAGATAGCACAGATACGCAGTATTTT. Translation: CASSFPRSGGDSTDTQYF.

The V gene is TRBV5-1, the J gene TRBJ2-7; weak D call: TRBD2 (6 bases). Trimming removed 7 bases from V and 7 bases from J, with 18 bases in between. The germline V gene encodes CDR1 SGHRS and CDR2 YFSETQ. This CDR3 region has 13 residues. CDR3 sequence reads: CASRRGSEGEQYF. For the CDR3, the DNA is TGCGCCAGCCGACGGGGATCGGAGGGAGAGCAGTACTTC. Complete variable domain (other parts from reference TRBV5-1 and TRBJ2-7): KAGVTQTPRYLIKTRGQQVTLSCSPISGHRSVSWYQQTPGQGLQFLFEYFSETQRNKGNFPGRFSGRQFSNSRSEMNVSTLELGDSALYLCASRRGSEGEQYFGPGTRLTVT.